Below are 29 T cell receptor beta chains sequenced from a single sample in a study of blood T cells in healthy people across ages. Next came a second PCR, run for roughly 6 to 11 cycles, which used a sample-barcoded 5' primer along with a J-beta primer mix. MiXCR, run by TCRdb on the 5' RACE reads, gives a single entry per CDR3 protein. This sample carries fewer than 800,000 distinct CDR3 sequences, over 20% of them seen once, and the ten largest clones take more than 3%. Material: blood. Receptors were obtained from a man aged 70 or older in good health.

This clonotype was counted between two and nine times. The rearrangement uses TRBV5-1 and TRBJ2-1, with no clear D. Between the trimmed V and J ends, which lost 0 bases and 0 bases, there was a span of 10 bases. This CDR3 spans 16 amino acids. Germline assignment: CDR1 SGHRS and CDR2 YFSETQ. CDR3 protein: CASSLGPESSYNEQFF. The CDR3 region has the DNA TGCGCCAGCAGCTTGGGGCCAGAGAGCTCCTACAATGAGCAGTTCTTC.

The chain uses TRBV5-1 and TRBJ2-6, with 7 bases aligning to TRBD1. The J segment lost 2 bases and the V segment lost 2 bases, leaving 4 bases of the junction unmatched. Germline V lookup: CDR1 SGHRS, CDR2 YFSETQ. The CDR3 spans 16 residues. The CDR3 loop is CASSFGTDPGANVLTF. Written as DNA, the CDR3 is TGCGCCAGCAGCTTTGGGACAGACCCTGGGGCCAACGTCCTGACTTTC.

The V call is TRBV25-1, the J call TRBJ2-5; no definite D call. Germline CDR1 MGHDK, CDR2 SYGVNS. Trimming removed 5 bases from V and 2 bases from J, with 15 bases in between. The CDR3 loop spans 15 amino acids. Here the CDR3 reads CASSRMNVAQETQYF. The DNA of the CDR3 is TGTGCCAGCAGTAGAATGAACGTGGCGCAAGAGACCCAGTACTTC.

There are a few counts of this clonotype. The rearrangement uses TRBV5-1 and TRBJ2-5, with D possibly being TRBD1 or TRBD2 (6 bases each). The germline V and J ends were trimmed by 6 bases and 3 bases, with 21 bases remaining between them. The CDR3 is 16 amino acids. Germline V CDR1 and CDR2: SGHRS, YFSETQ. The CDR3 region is CASNNLGGGTEETQYF. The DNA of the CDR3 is TGCGCCAGCAACAACCTGGGGGGCGGTACCGAAGAGACCCAGTACTTC.

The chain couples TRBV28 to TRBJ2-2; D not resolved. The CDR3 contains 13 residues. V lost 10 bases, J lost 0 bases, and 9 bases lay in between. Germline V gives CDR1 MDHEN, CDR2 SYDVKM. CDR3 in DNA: TGTGCCACTTGGACGTCGAACACCGGGGAGCTGTTTTTT. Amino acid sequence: CATWTSNTGELFF.

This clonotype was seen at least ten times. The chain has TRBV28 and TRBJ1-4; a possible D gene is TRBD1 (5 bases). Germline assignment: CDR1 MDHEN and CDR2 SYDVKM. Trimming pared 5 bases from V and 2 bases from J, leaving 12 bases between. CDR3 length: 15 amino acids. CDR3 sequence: CASSLSGGTNEKLFF. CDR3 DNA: TGTGCCAGCAGTCTCTCGGGGGGGACTAATGAAAAACTGTTTTTT.

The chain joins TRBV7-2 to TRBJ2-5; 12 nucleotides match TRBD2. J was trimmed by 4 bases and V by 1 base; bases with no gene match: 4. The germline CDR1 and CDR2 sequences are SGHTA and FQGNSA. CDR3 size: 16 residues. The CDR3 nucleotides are TGTGCCAGCAGCTTAGACCGACTAGCGGGAGTAGAGACCCAGTACTTC. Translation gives CASSLDRLAGVETQYF.

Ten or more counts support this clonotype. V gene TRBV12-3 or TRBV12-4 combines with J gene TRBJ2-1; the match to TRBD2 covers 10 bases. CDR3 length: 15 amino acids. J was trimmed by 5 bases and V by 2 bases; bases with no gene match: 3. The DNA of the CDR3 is TGTGCCAGCAGTTTAAGCGGGAGGGCGGACAATGAGCAGTTCTTC. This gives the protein CASSLSGRADNEQFF.

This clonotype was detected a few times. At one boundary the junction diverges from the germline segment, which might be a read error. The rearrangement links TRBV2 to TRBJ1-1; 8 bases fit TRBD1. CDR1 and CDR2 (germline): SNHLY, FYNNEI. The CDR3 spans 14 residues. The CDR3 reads CASSPDRGNTEASF. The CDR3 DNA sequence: TGTGCCAGCAGCCCTGACAGGGGTAACACTGAAGCTTCCTTT. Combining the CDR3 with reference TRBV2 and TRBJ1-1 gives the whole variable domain EPEVTQTPSHQVTQMGQEVILRCVPISNHLYFYWYRQILGQKVEFLVSFYNNEISEKSEIFDDQFSVERPDGSNFTLKIRSTKLEDSAMYFCASSPDRGNTEASFGQGTRLTVV.

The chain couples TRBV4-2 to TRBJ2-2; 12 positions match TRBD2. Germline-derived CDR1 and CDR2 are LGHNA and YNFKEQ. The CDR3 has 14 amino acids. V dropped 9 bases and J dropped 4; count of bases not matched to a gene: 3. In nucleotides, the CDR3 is TGTGCCAGTAGGACTAGCGGGATCACCGGGGAGCTGTTTTTT. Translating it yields CASRTSGITGELFF.

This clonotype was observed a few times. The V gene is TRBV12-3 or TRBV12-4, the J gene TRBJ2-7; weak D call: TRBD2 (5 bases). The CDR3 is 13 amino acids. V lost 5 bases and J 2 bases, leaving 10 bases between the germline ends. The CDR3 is CASSPLRAYEQYF. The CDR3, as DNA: TGTGCCAGCAGTCCGTTGAGGGCCTACGAGCAGTACTTC.

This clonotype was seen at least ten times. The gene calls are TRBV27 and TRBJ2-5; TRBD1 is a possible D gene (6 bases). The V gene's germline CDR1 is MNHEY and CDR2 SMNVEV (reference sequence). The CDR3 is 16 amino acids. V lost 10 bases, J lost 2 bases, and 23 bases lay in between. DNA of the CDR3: TGTGCCACCAAGCAGTTGAGCACAGGGATACAAGAGACCCAGTACTTC. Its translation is CATKQLSTGIQETQYF.

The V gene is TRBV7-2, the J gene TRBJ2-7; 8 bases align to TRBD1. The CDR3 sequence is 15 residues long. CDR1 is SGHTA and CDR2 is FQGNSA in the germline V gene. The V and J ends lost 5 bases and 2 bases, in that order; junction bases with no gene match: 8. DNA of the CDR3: TGTGCCAGCAGCCTGGGACAGGCCCCTACCTACGAGCAGTACTTC. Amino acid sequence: CASSLGQAPTYEQYF. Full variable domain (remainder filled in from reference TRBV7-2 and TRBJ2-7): GAGVSQSPSNKVTEKGKDVELRCDPISGHTALYWYRQSLGQGLEFLIYFQGNSAPDKSGLPSDRFSAERTGGSVSTLTIQRTQQEDSAVYLCASSLGQAPTYEQYFGPGTRLTVT.

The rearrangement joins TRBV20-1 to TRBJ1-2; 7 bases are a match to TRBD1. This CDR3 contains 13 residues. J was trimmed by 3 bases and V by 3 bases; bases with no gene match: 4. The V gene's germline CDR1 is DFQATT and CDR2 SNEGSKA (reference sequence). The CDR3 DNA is TGCAGTGCTAGGACAGGGAGCGACTATGGCTACACCTTC. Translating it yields CSARTGSDYGYTF.

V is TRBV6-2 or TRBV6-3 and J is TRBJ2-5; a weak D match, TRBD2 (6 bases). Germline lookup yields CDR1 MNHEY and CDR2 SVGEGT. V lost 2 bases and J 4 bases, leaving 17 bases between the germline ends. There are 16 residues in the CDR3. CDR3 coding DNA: TGTGCCAGCAGTTACGGGGAGGCCGAAGCCCCAGAGACCCAGTACTTC. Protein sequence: CASSYGEAEAPETQYF.

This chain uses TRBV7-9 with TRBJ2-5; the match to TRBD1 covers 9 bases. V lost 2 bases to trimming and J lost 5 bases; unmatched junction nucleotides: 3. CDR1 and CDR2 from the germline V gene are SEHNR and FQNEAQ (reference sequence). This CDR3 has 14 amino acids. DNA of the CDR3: TGTGCCAGCAGCTTAATTACAGGGGGCGAGACCCAGTACTTC. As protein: CASSLITGGETQYF.

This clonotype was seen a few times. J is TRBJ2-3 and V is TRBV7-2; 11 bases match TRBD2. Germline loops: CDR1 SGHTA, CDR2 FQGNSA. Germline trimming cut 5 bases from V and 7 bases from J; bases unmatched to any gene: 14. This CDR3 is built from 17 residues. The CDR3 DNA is TGTGCCAGCAGCACCATTACCGGGACTAGCGGACGCCATACGCAGTATTTT. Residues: CASSTITGTSGRHTQYF. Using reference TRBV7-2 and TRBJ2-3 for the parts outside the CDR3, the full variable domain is GAGVSQSPSNKVTEKGKDVELRCDPISGHTALYWYRQSLGQGLEFLIYFQGNSAPDKSGLPSDRFSAERTGGSVSTLTIQRTQQEDSAVYLCASSTITGTSGRHTQYFGPGTRLTVL.

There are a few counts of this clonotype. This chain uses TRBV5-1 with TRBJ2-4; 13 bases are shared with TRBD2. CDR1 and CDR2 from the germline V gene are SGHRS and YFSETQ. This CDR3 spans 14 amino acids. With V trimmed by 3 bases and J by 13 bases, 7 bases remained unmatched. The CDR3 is CASSSGTSGDPQYF. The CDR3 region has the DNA TGCGCCAGCAGCTCCGGGACTAGCGGGGACCCCCAGTACTTC. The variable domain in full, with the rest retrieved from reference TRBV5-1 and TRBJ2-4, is KAGVTQTPRYLIKTRGQQVTLSCSPISGHRSVSWYQQTPGQGLQFLFEYFSETQRNKGNFPGRFSGRQFSNSRSEMNVSTLELGDSALYLCASSSGTSGDPQYFGAGTRLSVL.

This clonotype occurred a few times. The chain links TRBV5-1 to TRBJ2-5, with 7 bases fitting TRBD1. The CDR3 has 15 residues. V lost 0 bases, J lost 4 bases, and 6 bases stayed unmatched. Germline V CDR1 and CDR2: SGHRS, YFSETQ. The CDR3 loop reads CASSLVGGQVETQYF. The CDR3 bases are TGCGCCAGCAGCTTGGTAGGGGGCCAGGTAGAGACCCAGTACTTC.

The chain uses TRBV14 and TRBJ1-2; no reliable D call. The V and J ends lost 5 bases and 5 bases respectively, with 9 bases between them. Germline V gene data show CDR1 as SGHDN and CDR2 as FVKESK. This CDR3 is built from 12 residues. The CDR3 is CASSETGYGYTF. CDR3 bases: TGTGCCAGCAGCGAAACGGGGTATGGCTACACCTTC.

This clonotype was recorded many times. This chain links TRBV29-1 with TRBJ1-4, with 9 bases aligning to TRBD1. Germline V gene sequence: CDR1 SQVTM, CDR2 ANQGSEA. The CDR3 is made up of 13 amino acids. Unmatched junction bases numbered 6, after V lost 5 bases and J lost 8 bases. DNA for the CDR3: TGCAGCGTTCAAGGGACAGGGCACGAAAAACTGTTTTTT. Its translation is CSVQGTGHEKLFF.

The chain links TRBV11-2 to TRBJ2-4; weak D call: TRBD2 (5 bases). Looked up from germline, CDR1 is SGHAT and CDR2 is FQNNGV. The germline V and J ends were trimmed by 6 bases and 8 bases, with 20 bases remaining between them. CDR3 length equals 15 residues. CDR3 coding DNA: TGTGCCAGCAGTCCCTCCCGGGGAGTTGTGTACATTCAGTACTTC. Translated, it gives CASSPSRGVVYIQYF.

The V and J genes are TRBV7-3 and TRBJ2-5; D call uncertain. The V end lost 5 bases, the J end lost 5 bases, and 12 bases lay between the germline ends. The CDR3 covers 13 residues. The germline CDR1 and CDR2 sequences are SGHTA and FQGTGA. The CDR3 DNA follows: TGTGCCAGCAGCCCGGACCCTGGGGAGACCCAGTACTTC. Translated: CASSPDPGETQYF.

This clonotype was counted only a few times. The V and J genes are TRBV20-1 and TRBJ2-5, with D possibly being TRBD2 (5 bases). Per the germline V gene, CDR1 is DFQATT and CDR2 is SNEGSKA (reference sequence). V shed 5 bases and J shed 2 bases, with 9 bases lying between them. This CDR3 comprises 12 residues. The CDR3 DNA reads TGCAGTGCTTGGGAGAATCAAGAGACCCAGTACTTC. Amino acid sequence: CSAWENQETQYF.

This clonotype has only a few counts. As DNA, the CDR3 is TGTGCCAGCAGCCCTGGGACAGGTCTGAACATTCAGTACTTC. Protein product: CASSPGTGLNIQYF. The rearrangement uses TRBV6-1 and TRBJ2-4, with 8 positions matching TRBD1. Looked up from germline, CDR1 is MNHNS and CDR2 is SASEGT. The CDR3 totals 14 residues. Trimming at V came to 6 bases and at J to 7 bases, leaving 8 bases not matched to a gene.

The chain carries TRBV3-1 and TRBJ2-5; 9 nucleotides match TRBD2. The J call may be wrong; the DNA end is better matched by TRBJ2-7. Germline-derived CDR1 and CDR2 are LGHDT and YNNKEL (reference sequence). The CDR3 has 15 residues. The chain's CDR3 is CASSLSGRFEYEQYF. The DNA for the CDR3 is TGTGCCAGCAGCTTGAGCGGGAGGTTTGAGTACGAGCAGTACTTC.

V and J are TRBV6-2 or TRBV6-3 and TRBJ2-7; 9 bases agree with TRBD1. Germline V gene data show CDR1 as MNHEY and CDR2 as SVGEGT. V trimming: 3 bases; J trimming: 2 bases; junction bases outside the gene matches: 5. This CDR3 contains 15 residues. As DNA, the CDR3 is TGTGCCAGCAGTTATTGGACAGGGGCTGCCTACGAGCAGTACTTC. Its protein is CASSYWTGAAYEQYF.

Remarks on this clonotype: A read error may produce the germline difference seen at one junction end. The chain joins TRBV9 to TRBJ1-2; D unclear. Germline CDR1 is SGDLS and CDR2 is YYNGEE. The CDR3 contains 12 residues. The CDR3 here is CASSAPNYDYTF. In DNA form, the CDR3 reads TGTGCCAGCAGCGCCCCTAACTATGACTACACCTTC.

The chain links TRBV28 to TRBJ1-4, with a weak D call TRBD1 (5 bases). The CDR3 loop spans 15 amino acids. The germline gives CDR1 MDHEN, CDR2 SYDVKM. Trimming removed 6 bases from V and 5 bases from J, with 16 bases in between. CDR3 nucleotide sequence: TGTGCCAGCAGGAAATGGGGACGGTTGAATGAAAAACTGTTTTTT. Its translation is CASRKWGRLNEKLFF.